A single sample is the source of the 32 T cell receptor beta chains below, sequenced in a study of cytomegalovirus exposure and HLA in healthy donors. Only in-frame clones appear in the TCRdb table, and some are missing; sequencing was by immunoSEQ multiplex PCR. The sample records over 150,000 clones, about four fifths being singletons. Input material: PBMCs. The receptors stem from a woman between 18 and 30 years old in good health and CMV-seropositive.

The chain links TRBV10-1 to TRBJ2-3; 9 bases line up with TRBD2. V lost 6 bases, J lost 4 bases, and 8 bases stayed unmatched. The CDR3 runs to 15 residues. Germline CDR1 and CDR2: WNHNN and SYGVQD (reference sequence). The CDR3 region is CASREAGGLPDTQYF. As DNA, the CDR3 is TGCGCCAGCAGGGAAGCGGGGGGCCTGCCAGATACGCAGTATTTT.

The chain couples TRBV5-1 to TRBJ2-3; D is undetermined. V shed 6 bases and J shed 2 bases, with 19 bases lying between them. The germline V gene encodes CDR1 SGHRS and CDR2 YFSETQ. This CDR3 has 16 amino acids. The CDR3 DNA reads TGCGCCAGCATGGCAGGAAGGTTCCAAGTCACAGATACGCAGTATTTT. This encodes CASMAGRFQVTDTQYF.

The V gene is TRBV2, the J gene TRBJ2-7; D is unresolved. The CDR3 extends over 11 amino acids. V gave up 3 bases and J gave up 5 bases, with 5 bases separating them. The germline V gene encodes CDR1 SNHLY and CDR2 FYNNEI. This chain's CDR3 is CASSESNEQYF. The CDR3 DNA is TGTGCCAGCAGTGAGTCCAACGAGCAGTACTTC.

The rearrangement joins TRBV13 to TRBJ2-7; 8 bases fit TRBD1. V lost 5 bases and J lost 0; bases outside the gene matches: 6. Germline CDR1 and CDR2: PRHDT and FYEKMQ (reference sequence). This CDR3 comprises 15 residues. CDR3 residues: CASSPRQGSSYEQYF. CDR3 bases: TGTGCCAGCAGCCCGAGACAGGGGTCCTCCTACGAGCAGTACTTC. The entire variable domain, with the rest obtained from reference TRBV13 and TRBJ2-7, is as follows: AAGVIQSPRHLIKEKRETATLKCYPIPRHDTVYWYQQGPGQDPQFLISFYEKMQSDKGSIPDRFSAQQFSDYHSELNMSSLELGDSALYFCASSPRQGSSYEQYFGPGTRLTVT.

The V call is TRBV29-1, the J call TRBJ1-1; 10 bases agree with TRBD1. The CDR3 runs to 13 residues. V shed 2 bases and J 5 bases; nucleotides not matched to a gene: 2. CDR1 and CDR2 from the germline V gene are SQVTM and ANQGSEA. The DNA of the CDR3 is TGCAGCGTTGAATGGGACAGGGGTACTGAAGCTTTCTTT. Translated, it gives CSVEWDRGTEAFF. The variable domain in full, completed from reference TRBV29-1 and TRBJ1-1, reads SAVISQKPSRDICQRGTSLTIQCQVDSQVTMMFWYRQQPGQSLTLIATANQGSEATYESGFVIDKFPISRPNLTFSTLTVSNMSPEDSSIYLCSVEWDRGTEAFFGQGTRLTVV.

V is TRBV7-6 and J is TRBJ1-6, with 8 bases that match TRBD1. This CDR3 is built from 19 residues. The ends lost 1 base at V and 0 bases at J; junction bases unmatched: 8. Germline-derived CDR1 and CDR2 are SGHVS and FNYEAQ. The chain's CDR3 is CASSLGGTGPSSYNSPLHF. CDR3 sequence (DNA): TGTGCCAGCAGCTTAGGTGGGACAGGCCCTAGCTCCTATAATTCACCCCTCCACTTT.

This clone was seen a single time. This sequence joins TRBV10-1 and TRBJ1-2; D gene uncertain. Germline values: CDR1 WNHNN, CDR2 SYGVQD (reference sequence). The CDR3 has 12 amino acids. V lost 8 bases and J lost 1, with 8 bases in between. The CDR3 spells CASRDINYGYTF. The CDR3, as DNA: TGCGCCAGCCGAGACATTAACTATGGCTACACCTTC.

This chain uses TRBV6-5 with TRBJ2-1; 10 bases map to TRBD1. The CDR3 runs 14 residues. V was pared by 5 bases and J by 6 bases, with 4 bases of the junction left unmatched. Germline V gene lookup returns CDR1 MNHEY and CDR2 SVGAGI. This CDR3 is CASSTGTGVNEQFF. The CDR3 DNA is TGTGCCAGCAGTACCGGGACAGGGGTCAATGAGCAGTTCTTC.

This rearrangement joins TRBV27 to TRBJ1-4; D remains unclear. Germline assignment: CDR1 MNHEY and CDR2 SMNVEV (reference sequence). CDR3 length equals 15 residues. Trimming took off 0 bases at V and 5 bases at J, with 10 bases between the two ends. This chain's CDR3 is CASSLSTGGNEKLFF. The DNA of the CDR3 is TGTGCCAGCAGTTTATCAACGGGAGGAAATGAAAAACTGTTTTTT.

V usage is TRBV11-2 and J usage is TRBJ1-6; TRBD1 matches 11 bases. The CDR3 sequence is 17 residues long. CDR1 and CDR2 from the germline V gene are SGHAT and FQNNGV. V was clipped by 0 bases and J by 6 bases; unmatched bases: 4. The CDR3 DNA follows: TGTGCCAGCAGCTTAGAGCCGGGACAGGGGGGTAATTCACCCCTCCACTTT. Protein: CASSLEPGQGGNSPLHF.

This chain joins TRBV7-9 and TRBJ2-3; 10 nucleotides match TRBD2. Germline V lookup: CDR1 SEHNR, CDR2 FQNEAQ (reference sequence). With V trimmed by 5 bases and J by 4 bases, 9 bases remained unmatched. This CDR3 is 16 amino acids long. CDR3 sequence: CASSPPGLASADTQYF. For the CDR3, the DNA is TGTGCCAGCAGCCCGCCGGGACTAGCGTCCGCAGATACGCAGTATTTT.

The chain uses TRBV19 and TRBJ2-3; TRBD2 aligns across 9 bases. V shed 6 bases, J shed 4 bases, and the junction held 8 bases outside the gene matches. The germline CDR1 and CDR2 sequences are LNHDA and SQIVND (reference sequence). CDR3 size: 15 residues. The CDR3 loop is CASRDSGGVSDTQYF. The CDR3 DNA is TGTGCCAGTAGGGATAGCGGGGGTGTTTCAGATACGCAGTATTTT.

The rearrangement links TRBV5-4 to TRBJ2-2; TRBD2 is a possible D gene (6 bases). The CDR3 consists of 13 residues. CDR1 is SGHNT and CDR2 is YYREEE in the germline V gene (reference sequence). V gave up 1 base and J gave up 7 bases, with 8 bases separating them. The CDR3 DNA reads TGTGCCAGCAGCTTGACGGGAGTCGGGGAGCTGTTTTTT. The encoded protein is CASSLTGVGELFF.

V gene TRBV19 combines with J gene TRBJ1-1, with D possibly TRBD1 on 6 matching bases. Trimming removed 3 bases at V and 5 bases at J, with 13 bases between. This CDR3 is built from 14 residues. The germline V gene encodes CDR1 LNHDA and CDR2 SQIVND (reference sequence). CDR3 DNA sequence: TGTGCCAGTAGTATTCAGACGCAGGGGACTGAAGCTTTCTTT. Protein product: CASSIQTQGTEAFF.

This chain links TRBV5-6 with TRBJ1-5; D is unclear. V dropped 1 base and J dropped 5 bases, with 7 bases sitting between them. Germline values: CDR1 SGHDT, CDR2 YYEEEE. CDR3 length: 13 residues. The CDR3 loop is CASSLRLDQPQHF. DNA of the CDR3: TGTGCCAGCAGCTTGCGTCTAGATCAGCCCCAGCATTTT.

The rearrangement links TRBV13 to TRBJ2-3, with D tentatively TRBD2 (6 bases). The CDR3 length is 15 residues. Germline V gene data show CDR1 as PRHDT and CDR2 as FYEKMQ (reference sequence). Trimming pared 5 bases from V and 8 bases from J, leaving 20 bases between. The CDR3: CASSVTGTMGGTQYF. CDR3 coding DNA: TGTGCCAGCAGCGTCACCGGGACGATGGGGGGTACGCAGTATTTT.

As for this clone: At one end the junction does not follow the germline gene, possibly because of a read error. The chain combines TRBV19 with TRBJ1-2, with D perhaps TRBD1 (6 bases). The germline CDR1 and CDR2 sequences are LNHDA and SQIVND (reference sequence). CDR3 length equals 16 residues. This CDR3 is CATSMQEAGELYGYTF. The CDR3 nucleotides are TGTGCCACTAGTATGCAAGAGGCAGGGGAGCTCTATGGCTACACCTTC.

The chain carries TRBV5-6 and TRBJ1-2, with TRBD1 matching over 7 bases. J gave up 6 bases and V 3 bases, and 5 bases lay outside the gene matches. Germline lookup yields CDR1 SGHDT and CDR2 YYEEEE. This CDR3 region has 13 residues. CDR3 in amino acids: CASSYGTENGYTF. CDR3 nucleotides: TGTGCCAGCAGCTACGGGACAGAAAATGGCTACACCTTC.

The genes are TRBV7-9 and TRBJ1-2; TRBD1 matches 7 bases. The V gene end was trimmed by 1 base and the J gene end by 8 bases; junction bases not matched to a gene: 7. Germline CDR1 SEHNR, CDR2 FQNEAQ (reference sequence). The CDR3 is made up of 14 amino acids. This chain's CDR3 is CASSLETGSIGYTF. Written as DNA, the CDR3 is TGTGCCAGCAGCTTAGAGACAGGGAGTATCGGCTACACCTTC.

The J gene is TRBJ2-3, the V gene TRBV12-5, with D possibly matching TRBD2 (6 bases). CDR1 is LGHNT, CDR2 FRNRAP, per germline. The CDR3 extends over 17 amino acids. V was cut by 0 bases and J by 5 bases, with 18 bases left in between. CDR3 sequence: CASGLVLGGVGGDTQYF. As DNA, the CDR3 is TGTGCTAGTGGTTTGGTATTGGGAGGTGTGGGAGGAGATACGCAGTATTTT.

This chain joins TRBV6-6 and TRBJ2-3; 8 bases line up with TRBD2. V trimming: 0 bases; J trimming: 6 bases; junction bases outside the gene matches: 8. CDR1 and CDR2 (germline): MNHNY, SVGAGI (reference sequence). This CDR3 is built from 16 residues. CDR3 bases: TGTGCCAGCAGTTACTCGACAGCGGGGGAGGAGGATACGCAGTATTTT. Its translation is CASSYSTAGEEDTQYF.

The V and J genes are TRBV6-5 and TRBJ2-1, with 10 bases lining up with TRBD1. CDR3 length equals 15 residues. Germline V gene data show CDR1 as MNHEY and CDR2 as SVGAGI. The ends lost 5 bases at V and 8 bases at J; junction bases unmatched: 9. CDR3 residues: CASSTGQGFRDEQFF. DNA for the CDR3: TGTGCCAGCAGTACGGGACAGGGGTTTCGCGATGAGCAGTTCTTC.

CDR3 DNA: TGTGCCAGCAGCGTAGTTGCGGCCCCGGGAGAGACCCAGTACTTC. Protein product: CASSVVAAPGETQYF. The chain links TRBV9 to TRBJ2-5, with D uncertain. V shed 0 bases and J shed 4 bases, with 13 bases lying between them. The CDR3 is 15 residues long. The germline V gene has CDR1 SGDLS and CDR2 YYNGEE.

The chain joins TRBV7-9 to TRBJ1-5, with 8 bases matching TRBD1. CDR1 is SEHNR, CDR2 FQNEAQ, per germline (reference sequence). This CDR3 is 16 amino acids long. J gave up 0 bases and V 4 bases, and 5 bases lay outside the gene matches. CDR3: CASSSLTGDSNQPQHF. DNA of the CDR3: TGTGCCAGCAGCTCACTGACAGGGGATAGCAATCAGCCCCAGCATTTT.

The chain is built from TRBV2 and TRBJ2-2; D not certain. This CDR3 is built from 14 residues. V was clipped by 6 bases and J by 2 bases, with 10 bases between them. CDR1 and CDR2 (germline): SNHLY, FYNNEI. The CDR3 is CASRVTDNTGELFF. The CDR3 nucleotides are TGTGCCAGCAGAGTTACAGATAACACCGGGGAGCTGTTTTTT.

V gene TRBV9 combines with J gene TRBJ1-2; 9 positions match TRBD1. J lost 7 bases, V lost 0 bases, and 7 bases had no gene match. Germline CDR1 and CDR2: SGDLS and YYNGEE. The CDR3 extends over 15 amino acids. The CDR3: CASSVETGTGFGYTF. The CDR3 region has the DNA TGTGCCAGCAGCGTAGAAACCGGGACAGGGTTTGGCTACACCTTC. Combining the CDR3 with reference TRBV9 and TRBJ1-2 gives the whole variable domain DSGVTQTPKHLITATGQRVTLRCSPRSGDLSVYWYQQSLDQGLQFLIQYYNGEERAKGNILERFSAQQFPDLHSELNLSSLELGDSALYFCASSVETGTGFGYTFGSGTRLTVV.

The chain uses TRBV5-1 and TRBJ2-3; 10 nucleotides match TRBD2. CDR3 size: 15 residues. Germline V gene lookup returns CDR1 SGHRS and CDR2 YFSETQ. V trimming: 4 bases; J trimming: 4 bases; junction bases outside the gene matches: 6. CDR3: CASSRSGGAADTQYF. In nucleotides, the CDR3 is TGCGCCAGCAGCCGAAGCGGGGGGGCCGCAGATACGCAGTATTTT.

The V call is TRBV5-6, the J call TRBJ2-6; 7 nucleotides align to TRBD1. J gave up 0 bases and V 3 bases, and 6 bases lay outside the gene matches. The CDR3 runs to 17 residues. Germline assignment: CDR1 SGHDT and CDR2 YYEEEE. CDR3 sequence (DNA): TGTGCCAGCAGCTGGGACAGTTCTTTCTCTGGGGCCAACGTCCTGACTTTC. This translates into CASSWDSSFSGANVLTF. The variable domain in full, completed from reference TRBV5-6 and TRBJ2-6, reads DAGVTQSPTHLIKTRGQQVTLRCSPKSGHDTVSWYQQALGQGPQFIFQYYEEEERQRGNFPDRFSGHQFPNYSSELNVNALLLGDSALYLCASSWDSSFSGANVLTFGAGSRLTVL.

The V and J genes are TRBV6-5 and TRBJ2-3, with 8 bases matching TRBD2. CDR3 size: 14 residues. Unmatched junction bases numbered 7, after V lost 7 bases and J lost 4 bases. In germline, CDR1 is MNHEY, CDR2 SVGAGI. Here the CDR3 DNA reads TGTGCCAGCAAGAGCGGGGGCGGGGCAGATACGCAGTATTTT. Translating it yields CASKSGGGADTQYF.

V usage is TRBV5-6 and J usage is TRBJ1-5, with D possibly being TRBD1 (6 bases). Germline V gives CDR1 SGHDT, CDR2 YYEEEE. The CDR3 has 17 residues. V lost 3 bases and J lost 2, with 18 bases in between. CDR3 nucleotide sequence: TGTGCCAGCAGCTCTTCCTTTGGCAACAGGGGCAATCAGCCCCAGCATTTT. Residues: CASSSSFGNRGNQPQHF.

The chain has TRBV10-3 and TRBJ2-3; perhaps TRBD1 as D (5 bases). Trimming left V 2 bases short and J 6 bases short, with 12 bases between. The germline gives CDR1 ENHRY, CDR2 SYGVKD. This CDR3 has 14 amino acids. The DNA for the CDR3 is TGTGCCATCAGTGAGGCCGGCAGGGCGGATACGCAGTATTTT. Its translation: CAISEAGRADTQYF.

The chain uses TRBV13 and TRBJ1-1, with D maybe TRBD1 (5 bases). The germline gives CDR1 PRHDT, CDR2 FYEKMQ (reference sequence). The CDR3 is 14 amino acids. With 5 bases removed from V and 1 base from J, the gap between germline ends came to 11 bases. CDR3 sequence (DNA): TGTGCCAGCAGCCAGGGTCGCGGGAACACTGAAGCTTTCTTT. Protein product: CASSQGRGNTEAFF.